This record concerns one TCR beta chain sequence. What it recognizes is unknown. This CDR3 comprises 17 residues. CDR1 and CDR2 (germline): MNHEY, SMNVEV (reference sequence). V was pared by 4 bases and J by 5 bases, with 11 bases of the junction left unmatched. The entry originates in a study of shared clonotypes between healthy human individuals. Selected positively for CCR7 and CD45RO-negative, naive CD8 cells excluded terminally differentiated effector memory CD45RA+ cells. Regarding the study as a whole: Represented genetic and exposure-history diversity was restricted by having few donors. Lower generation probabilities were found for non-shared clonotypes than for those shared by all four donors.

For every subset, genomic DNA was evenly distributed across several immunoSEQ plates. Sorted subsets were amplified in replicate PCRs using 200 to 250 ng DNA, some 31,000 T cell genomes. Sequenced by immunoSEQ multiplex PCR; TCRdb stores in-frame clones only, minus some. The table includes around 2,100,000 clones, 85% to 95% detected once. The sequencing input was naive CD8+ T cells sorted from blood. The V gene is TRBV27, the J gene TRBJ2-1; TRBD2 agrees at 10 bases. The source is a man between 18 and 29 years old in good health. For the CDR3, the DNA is TGTGCCAGCAGTTCTATCGGGGTAGCGGGGGGTCACAATGAGCAGTTCTTC. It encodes CASSSIGVAGGHNEQFF.